The sequence of this T cell receptor beta chain was determined in a study of blood T cell repertoires in COVID-19. On the study more broadly: In each case, the material was cDNA or gDNA derived from T cells, B-cell-depleted T cells, or PBMCs.

With 8 bases clipped from V and 5 bases from J, the junction kept 6 bases outside the gene matches. Germline V gene lookup returns CDR1 MNHEY and CDR2 SMNVEV (reference sequence). This CDR3 has 14 amino acids. TCRdb's table, derived via immunoSEQ multiplex PCR, lists solely in-frame clones and lacks some. The profile covers 240,000 or so clones, with approximately 80% appearing a single time and around 3.4% taken by the ten largest. What was sequenced was peripheral blood. The source is a woman under 30 with acute or convalescent COVID-19. The V call is TRBV27, the J call TRBJ2-2, with TRBD1 identical over 9 bases. In DNA, the CDR3 is TGTGCCAGCTCCCCGGGACAGGGTACCGGGGAGCTGTTTTTT. This codes for CASSPGQGTGELFF.